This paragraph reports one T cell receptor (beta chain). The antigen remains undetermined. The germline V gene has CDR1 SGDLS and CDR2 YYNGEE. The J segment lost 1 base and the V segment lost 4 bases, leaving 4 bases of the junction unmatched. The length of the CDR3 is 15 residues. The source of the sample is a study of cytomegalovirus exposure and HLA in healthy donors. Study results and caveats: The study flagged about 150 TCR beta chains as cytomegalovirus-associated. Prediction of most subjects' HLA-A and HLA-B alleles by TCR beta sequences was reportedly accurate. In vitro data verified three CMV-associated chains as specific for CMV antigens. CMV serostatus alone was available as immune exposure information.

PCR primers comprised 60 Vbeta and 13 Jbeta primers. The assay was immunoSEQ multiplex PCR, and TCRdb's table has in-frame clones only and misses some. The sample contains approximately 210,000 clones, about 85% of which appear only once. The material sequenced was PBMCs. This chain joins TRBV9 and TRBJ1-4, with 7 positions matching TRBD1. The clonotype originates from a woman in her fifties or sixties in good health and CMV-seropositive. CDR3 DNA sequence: TGTGCCAGCAGCCCCCGGGACAGAACTAATGAAAAACTGTTTTTT. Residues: CASSPRDRTNEKLFF.